This T cell receptor (beta chain) is from a study of T cells after yellow fever vaccination. Each CDR3 protein is one row after TCRdb ran MiXCR on the 5' RACE reads. This table holds roughly 250,000 distinct CDR3 sequences, roughly 13% found once. General study findings and limits: Some clonotypes, a small share, were shared between CD4 and CD8 compartments.

Germline V gene sequence: CDR1 DFQATT, CDR2 SNEGSKA (reference sequence). This CDR3 contains 16 residues. V gave up 1 base and J gave up 5 bases; unmatched junction bases: 10. This clonotype occurred once. The antigen remains undetermined. V and J are TRBV20-1 and TRBJ2-5; 10 bases align to TRBD2. This receptor was obtained from a man aged 30 to 39 who received the YFV17D yellow fever vaccine. The material sequenced was CD4+ T cells sorted from PBMCs, taken 45 days after the yellow fever booster vaccination. The CDR3 spells CSARGAGGPRNETQYF. CDR3 DNA: TGCAGTGCTAGAGGAGCGGGAGGGCCTAGAAATGAGACCCAGTACTTC.